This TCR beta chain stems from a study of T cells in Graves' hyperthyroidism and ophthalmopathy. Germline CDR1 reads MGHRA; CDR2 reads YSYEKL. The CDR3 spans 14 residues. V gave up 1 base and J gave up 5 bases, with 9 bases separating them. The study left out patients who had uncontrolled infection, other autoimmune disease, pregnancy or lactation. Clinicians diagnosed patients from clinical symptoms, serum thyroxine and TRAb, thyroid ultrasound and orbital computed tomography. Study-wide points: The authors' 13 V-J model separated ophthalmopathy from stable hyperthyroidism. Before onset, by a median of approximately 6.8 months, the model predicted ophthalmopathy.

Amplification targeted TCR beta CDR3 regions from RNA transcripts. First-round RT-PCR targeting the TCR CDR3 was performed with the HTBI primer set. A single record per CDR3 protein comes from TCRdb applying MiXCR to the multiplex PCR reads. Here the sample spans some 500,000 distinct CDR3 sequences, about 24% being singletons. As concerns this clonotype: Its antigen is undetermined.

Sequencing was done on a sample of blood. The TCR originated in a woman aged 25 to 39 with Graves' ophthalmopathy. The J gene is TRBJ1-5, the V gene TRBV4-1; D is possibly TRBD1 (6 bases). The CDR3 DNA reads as TGCGCCAGCAGCCAAGGAAAGGGGGATCAGCCCCAGCATTTT. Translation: CASSQGKGDQPQHF.